The 28 T cell receptor beta chains reported below all come from one sample, sequenced in a study of blood T cells in healthy people across ages. The second PCR ran 7 to 11 cycles with a sample-barcoded 5' primer and J-beta primers. TCRdb reanalysed the 5' RACE reads using MiXCR and keeps one entry per CDR3 protein. The table records some 1,000,000 distinct CDR3 sequences, about 25% of them present only once. This sample was also put to use in a study of T cells of mothers and their children.

Sequenced: blood. These receptors were taken from a girl aged 2-10 years in good health.

In DNA, the CDR3 is TGTGCCAGCAGCTTAGCCCCAGGGGACGGCCAGTTCTTC. The encoded protein is CASSLAPGDGQFF. This chain connects TRBV7-2 to TRBJ2-1; possible D gene TRBD1, 6 bases. Looked up from germline, CDR1 is SGHTA and CDR2 is FQGNSA. V was pared by 0 bases and J by 13 bases, with 13 bases between. The CDR3 is made up of 13 amino acids.

This clonotype appeared a few times. This rearrangement joins TRBV12-5 to TRBJ2-5; a possible D gene is TRBD2 (6 bases). The J call may be wrong; the DNA end is better matched by TRBJ2-7. CDR1 and CDR2 (germline): LGHNT, FRNRAP. The CDR3 sequence is 18 residues long. The CDR3 coding sequence is TGTGCTAGTGGTTTGGTACCGGGCACGGGAGCGCCCAATTACGAGCAGTACTTC. It specifies CASGLVPGTGAPNYEQYF.

This clonotype was observed a few times. The chain is built from TRBV6-5 and TRBJ2-3; 8 bases agree with TRBD2. V lost 2 bases to trimming and J lost 2 bases; unmatched junction nucleotides: 12. This CDR3 comprises 18 residues. Germline-derived CDR1 and CDR2 are MNHEY and SVGAGI. CDR3 residues: CASSYHRTGGAYTDTQYF. CDR3 DNA: TGTGCCAGCAGTTACCACCGTACCGGGGGGGCGTACACAGATACGCAGTATTTT.

This chain joins TRBV19 and TRBJ2-3; D is unresolved. V was trimmed by 6 bases and J by 5 bases, leaving 9 bases between them. Germline V CDR1 and CDR2: LNHDA, SQIVND (reference sequence). The CDR3 totals 12 residues. CDR3 residues: CASRDLQDTQYF. In DNA form, the CDR3 reads TGTGCCAGTAGGGACCTCCAAGATACGCAGTATTTT.

The chain links TRBV19 to TRBJ2-1; no clear D. This CDR3 is built from 15 residues. Germline CDR1 and CDR2: LNHDA and SQIVND (reference sequence). V lost 5 bases to trimming and J lost 0 bases, with 11 bases between them. CDR3 DNA: TGTGCCAGTAGTGAGTCTTCTAGCTCCTACAATGAGCAGTTCTTC. It is translated as CASSESSSSYNEQFF.

V usage is TRBV5-1 and J usage is TRBJ2-5; no clear D gene. V lost 0 bases to trimming and J lost 10 bases, with 10 bases between them. This CDR3 contains 12 residues. Looked up from germline, CDR1 is SGHRS and CDR2 is YFSETQ. The CDR3 sequence is CASSLGPLSQYF. The CDR3 bases are TGCGCCAGCAGCTTGGGACCGTTGAGCCAGTACTTC.

The CDR3 region has the DNA TGCGCCAGCAGCCAAGACCGACAGGGCATCATGTCACCCCTCCACTTT. Translation: CASSQDRQGIMSPLHF. This sequence joins TRBV4-3 and TRBJ1-6; TRBD1 agrees at 7 bases. The CDR3 runs to 16 residues. Trimming took 0 bases from V and 10 from J; bases not matched to a gene: 9. CDR1 is LGHNA and CDR2 is YSLEER in the germline V gene.

The chain is built from TRBV29-1 and TRBJ2-1, with 13 bases identical to TRBD2. Germline lookup yields CDR1 SQVTM and CDR2 ANQGSEA. V trimming: 6 bases; J trimming: 6 bases; junction bases outside the gene matches: 8. The CDR3 runs 15 residues. Here the CDR3 reads CSVAGGLAGPNEQFF. The CDR3 coding sequence is TGCAGCGTAGCCGGGGGACTAGCGGGGCCCAATGAGCAGTTCTTC.

This clonotype was counted between two and nine times. This chain links TRBV4-1 with TRBJ2-7; 8 bases are a match to TRBD2. CDR3 size: 19 residues. In germline, CDR1 is MGHRA, CDR2 YSYEKL. Trimming cost V 7 bases and J 5 bases; bases outside gene matches: 25. CDR3 nucleotides: TGCGCCAGCACGCAACCTTTGACTAGCGAACACGAAGGGGTCGACGAGCAGTACTTC. Translating it yields CASTQPLTSEHEGVDEQYF.

This chain joins TRBV7-2 and TRBJ2-7; D possibly corresponds to TRBD2 (6 bases). The CDR3 loop spans 14 amino acids. In germline, CDR1 is SGHTA, CDR2 FQGNSA. Trimming removed 2 bases at V and 7 bases at J, with 15 bases between. The CDR3 nucleotides read TGTGCCAGCAGCTTACCTGTCGGGGGTTGGGAGCAGTACTTC. Amino acids: CASSLPVGGWEQYF. The complete variable domain, with remaining parts taken from reference TRBV7-2 and TRBJ2-7, reads GAGVSQSPSNKVTEKGKDVELRCDPISGHTALYWYRQSLGQGLEFLIYFQGNSAPDKSGLPSDRFSAERTGGSVSTLTIQRTQQEDSAVYLCASSLPVGGWEQYFGPGTRLTVT.

The chain employs TRBV29-1 and TRBJ2-1; D perhaps matches TRBD1 (7 bases). In germline, CDR1 is SQVTM, CDR2 ANQGSEA. This CDR3 is 15 amino acids long. V was clipped by 1 base and J by 4 bases, with 14 bases between them. The CDR3 is CSVEVAGQTYNEQFF. As DNA, the CDR3 is TGCAGCGTTGAAGTTGCGGGACAGACGTACAATGAGCAGTTCTTC.

This clonotype was detected a few times. This chain links TRBV7-2 with TRBJ2-1; the D is unclear. The last part of the DNA fits TRBJ2-5 better; the J call may be wrong. Germline V gene lookup returns CDR1 SGHTA and CDR2 FQGNSA. The CDR3 is made up of 14 amino acids. The CDR3 loop reads CASSLVQLQETQYF. CDR3 DNA sequence: TGTGCCAGCAGCTTAGTGCAGCTACAAGAGACCCAGTACTTC.

In regard to this clonotype: A read error may produce the germline difference seen at one junction end. The chain couples TRBV20-1 to TRBJ2-5, with 7 bases identical to TRBD2. Germline V lookup: CDR1 DFQATT, CDR2 SNEGSKA (reference sequence). This CDR3 is built from 13 residues. The CDR3 DNA sequence: TGCAGTGCGCACCTTAGCGGGCAAGGGACCCAGTACTTC. Residues: CSAHLSGQGTQYF.

To note about this clonotype: A read error may account for a junction end that differs from germline. The V and J genes are TRBV12-3 or TRBV12-4 and TRBJ2-1; TRBD1 aligns across 8 bases. This CDR3 has 15 amino acids. The CDR3 loop reads CASSLGTGIHNEQLF. The CDR3, as DNA: TGTGCCAGCAGTTTAGGGACAGGGATTCACAATGAGCAGCTCTTC.

This chain links TRBV29-1 with TRBJ2-1; 8 positions match TRBD1. V shed 4 bases, J shed 2 bases, and the junction held 13 bases outside the gene matches. The CDR3 is 17 amino acids. Germline CDR1 SQVTM, CDR2 ANQGSEA. CDR3 DNA: TGCAGCGTTGGGGGATCGACAGGGGCCAGGACCTACAATGAGCAGTTCTTC. Translating gives CSVGGSTGARTYNEQFF.

Written as DNA, the CDR3 is TGTGCCAGCAGTCCCGCCGGACAGGGAAGTTACGAGCAGTACTTC. Protein product: CASSPAGQGSYEQYF. The chain recombines TRBV6-5 with TRBJ2-7; 8 bases match TRBD1. CDR1 is MNHEY and CDR2 is SVGAGI in the germline V gene. The junction had 10 bases not matched to a gene; V was cut back by 5 bases and J by 4 bases. The CDR3 has 15 residues.

This clonotype was seen only a few times. The chain joins TRBV24-1 to TRBJ2-1; 10 bases are a match to TRBD2. CDR3 size: 17 residues. Trimming cost V 1 base and J 7 bases; bases outside gene matches: 9. Germline CDR1 KGHDR, CDR2 SFDVKD. In nucleotides, the CDR3 is TGTGCCACCAGTGATTTCTCGATGAGCGGGGGGGTAAATGAGCAGTTCTTC. It is translated as CATSDFSMSGGVNEQFF.

The chain carries TRBV4-2 and TRBJ2-6; the D is unclear. CDR1 and CDR2 (germline): LGHNA, YNFKEQ. Trimming took off 0 bases at V and 1 base at J, with 7 bases between the two ends. The CDR3 has 16 amino acids. The CDR3, as DNA: TGTGCCAGCAGCCAAGAGAGTGGTTCTGGGGCCAACGTCCTGACTTTC. Translating gives CASSQESGSGANVLTF.

The V call is TRBV6-6, the J call TRBJ2-1; 9 bases map to TRBD1. V shed 6 bases, J shed 3 bases, and the junction held 6 bases outside the gene matches. CDR1 and CDR2 (germline): MNHNY, SVGAGI (reference sequence). The CDR3 runs 15 residues. The DNA of the CDR3 is TGTGCCAGCAGGTCCGGGACAGGGATCTACAATGAGCAGTTCTTC. It translates to CASRSGTGIYNEQFF.

This clonotype was picked up a small number of times. The chain carries TRBV2 and TRBJ2-5; TRBD2 matches 15 bases. The J call may be in error: the DNA end matches TRBJ2-7 better. The germline CDR1 and CDR2 sequences are SNHLY and FYNNEI. The CDR3 consists of 17 residues. The DNA for the CDR3 is TGTGCCAGCAGGCCCCCGGGACTAGCGGGAGGAAGGTACGAGCAGTACTTC. Protein sequence: CASRPPGLAGGRYEQYF.

V usage is TRBV27 and J usage is TRBJ1-1; 7 bases match TRBD1. The CDR3 covers 14 residues. V trimming: 0 bases; J trimming: 8 bases; junction bases outside the gene matches: 6. CDR1 and CDR2 (germline): MNHEY, SMNVEV (reference sequence). CDR3 protein: CASSLSTGPTEAFF. CDR3 coding DNA: TGTGCCAGCAGTTTATCGACAGGGCCCACGGAAGCTTTCTTT.

The gene calls are TRBV9 and TRBJ2-5; the D is unclear. The J call may be in error: the DNA end matches TRBJ2-7 better. The CDR3 consists of 14 residues. Germline V gives CDR1 SGDLS, CDR2 YYNGEE. In nucleotides, the CDR3 is TGTGCCAGCAGCGTAGCAGCCAGCTCCTACGAGCAGTACTTC. It specifies CASSVAASSYEQYF.

In DNA, the CDR3 is TGCAGCGTTGTGGAACAGGGCACTGAAGCTTTCTTT. It codes for CSVVEQGTEAFF. The chain is built from TRBV29-1 and TRBJ1-1, with TRBD1 as a possible D gene (6 bases). Germline CDR1 SQVTM, CDR2 ANQGSEA. V shed 4 bases and J shed 4 bases, with 10 bases lying between them. The CDR3 spans 12 residues.

The gene calls are TRBV21-1 and TRBJ2-2; TRBD1 was called by the table and not checked on the DNA. TRBV21-1 is annotated as a pseudogene. The CDR3 sequence is 14 residues long. The CDR3 nucleotides read TGTGCCGCCCGAGAGGGGCGATTGACCGGGGAGCTGTTTTTT. It translates to CAAREGRLTGELFF.

CDR3 in amino acids: CSARTGPTQYF. DNA for the CDR3: TGCAGCGCCCGGACAGGACCTACGCAGTATTTT. This chain links TRBV29-1 with TRBJ2-3; 7 positions agree with TRBD1. The CDR3 consists of 11 residues. Germline lookup yields CDR1 SQVTM and CDR2 ANQGSEA. Trimming took 7 bases from V and 8 from J; bases not matched to a gene: 6.

This clonotype was counted between two and nine times. The chain is built from TRBV9 and TRBJ1-2; TRBD1 might be the D (5 bases). The CDR3 consists of 15 residues. Germline V gives CDR1 SGDLS, CDR2 YYNGEE. V lost 1 base and J 6 bases, leaving 16 bases between the germline ends. In DNA form, the CDR3 reads TGTGCCAGCAGCGTAAATCTGTCGGGGGGAGATGGCTACACCTTC. This codes for CASSVNLSGGDGYTF. Combining the CDR3 with reference TRBV9 and TRBJ1-2 gives the whole variable domain DSGVTQTPKHLITATGQRVTLRCSPRSGDLSVYWYQQSLDQGLQFLIQYYNGEERAKGNILERFSAQQFPDLHSELNLSSLELGDSALYFCASSVNLSGGDGYTFGSGTRLTVV.

This chain connects TRBV7-2 to TRBJ2-3; possibly TRBD2 for D (5 bases). V gave up 2 bases and J gave up 2 bases, with 11 bases separating them. Looked up from germline, CDR1 is SGHTA and CDR2 is FQGNSA. The CDR3 runs to 15 residues. The CDR3 coding sequence is TGTGCCAGCAGCTTATCTCCCGGGAACACAGATACGCAGTATTTT. This sequence encodes CASSLSPGNTDTQYF.

In its sample, this clonotype was seen a few times. The V and J genes are TRBV7-2 and TRBJ1-3; no reliable D call. The CDR3 runs to 13 residues. CDR1 SGHTA and CDR2 FQGNSA come from the germline V gene. Trimming took off 5 bases at V and 7 bases at J, with 12 bases between the two ends. CDR3 residues: CASSLGIGNTIYF. CDR3 DNA: TGTGCCAGCAGCCTGGGAATAGGGAACACCATATATTTT.